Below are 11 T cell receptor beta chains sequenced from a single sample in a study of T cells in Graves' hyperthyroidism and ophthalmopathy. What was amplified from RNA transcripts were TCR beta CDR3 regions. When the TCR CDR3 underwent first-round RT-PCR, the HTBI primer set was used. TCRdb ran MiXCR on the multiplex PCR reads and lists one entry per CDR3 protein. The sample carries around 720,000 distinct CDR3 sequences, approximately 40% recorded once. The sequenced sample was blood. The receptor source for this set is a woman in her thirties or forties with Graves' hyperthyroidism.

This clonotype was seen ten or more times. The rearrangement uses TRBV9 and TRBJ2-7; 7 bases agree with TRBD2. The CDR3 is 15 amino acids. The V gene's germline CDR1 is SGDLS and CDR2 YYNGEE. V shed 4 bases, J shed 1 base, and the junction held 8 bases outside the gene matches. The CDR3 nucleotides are TGTGCCAGCAGCCCTTCCGGGGGGACGTCCTACGAGCAGTACTTC. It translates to CASSPSGGTSYEQYF. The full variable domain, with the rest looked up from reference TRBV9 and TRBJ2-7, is DSGVTQTPKHLITATGQRVTLRCSPRSGDLSVYWYQQSLDQGLQFLIQYYNGEERAKGNILERFSAQQFPDLHSELNLSSLELGDSALYFCASSPSGGTSYEQYFGPGTRLTVT.

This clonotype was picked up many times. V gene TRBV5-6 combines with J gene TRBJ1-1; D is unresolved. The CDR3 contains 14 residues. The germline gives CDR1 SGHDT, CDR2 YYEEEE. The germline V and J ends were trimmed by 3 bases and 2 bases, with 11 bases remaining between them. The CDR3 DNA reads TGTGCCAGCAGCTCGGCGGGGAAAAACACTGAAGCTTTCTTT. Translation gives CASSSAGKNTEAFF.

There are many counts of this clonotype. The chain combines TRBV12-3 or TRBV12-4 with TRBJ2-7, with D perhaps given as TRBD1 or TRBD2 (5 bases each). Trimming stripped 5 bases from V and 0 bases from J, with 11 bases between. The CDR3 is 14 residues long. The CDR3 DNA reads TGTGCCAGCAGTCAGGGACGGAACTCCTACGAGCAGTACTTC. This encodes CASSQGRNSYEQYF.

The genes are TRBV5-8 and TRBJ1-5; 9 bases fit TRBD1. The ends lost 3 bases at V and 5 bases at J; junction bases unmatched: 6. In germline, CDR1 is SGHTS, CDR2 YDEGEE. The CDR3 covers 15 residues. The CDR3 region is CASSSEQGADQPQHF. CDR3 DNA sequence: TGTGCCAGCAGCTCGGAACAGGGGGCTGATCAGCCCCAGCATTTT.

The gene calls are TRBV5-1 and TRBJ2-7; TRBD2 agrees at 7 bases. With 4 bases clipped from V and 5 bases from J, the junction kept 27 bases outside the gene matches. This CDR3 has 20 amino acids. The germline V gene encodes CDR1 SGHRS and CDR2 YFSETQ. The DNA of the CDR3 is TGCGCCAGCAGCATGGGGTTTAGGTGGCCTAGCGGAGACTCAAGCGACGAGCAGTACTTC. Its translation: CASSMGFRWPSGDSSDEQYF. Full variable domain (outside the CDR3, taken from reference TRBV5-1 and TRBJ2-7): KAGVTQTPRYLIKTRGQQVTLSCSPISGHRSVSWYQQTPGQGLQFLFEYFSETQRNKGNFPGRFSGRQFSNSRSEMNVSTLELGDSALYLCASSMGFRWPSGDSSDEQYFGPGTRLTVT.

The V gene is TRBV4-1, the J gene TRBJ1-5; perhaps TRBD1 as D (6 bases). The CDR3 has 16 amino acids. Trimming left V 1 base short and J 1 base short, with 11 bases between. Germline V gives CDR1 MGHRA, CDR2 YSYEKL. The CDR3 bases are TGCGCCAGCAGCCAAGTCCCCAGGGGAAGCAATCAGCCCCAGCATTTT. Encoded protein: CASSQVPRGSNQPQHF.

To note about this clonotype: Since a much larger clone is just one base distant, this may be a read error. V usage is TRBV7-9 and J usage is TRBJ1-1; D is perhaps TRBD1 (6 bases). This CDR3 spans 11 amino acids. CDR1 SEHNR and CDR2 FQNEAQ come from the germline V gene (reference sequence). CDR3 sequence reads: CASSSAGEALF. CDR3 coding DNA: TGTGCCAGCAGCTCAGCAGGGGAAGCTTTGTTT.

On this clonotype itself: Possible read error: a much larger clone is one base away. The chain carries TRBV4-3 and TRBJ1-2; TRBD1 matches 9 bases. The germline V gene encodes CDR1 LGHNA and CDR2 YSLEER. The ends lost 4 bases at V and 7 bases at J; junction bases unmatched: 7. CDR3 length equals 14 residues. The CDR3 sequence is CASSPIGQGIGYTF. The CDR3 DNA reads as TGCGCCAGCAGCCCCATAGGACAGGGGATTGGCTACACCTTC.

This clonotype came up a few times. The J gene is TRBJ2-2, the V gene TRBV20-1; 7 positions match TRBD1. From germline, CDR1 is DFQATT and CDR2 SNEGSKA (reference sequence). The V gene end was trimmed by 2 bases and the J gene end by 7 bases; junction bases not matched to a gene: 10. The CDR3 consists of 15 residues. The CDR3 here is CSARPQEGAGGELFF. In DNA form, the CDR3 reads TGCAGTGCTAGACCCCAAGAGGGGGCCGGCGGGGAGCTGTTTTTT.

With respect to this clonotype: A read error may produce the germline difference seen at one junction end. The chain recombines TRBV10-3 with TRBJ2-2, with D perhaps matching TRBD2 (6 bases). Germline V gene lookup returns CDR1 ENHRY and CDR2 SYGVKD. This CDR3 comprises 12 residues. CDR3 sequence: CASSYPRGERFF. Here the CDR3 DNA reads TGTGCCAGCAGTTACCCGCGCGGGGAGCGGTTTTTT.

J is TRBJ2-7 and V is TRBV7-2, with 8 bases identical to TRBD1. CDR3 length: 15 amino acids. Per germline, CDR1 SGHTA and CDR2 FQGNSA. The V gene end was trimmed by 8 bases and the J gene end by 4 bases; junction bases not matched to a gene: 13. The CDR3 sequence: CASSQYPGQVYEQYF. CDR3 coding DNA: TGTGCCAGCTCCCAATATCCGGGACAGGTTTACGAGCAGTACTTC.